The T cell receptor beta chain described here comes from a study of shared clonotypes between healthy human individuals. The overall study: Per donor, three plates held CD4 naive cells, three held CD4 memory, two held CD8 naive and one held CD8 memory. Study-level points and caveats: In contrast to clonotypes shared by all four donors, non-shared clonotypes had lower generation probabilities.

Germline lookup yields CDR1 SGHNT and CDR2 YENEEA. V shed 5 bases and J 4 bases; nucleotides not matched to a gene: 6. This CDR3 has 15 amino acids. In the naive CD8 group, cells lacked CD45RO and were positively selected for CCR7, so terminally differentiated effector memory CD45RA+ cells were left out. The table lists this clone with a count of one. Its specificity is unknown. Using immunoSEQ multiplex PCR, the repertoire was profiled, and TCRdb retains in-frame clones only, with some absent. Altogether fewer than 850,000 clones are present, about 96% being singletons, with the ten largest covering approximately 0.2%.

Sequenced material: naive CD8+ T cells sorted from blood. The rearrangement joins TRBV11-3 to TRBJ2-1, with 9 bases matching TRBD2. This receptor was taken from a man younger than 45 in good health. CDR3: CASSPYSGGYNEQFF. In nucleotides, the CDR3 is TGTGCCAGCAGCCCTTATAGCGGGGGTTACAATGAGCAGTTCTTC.